The 5 T cell receptor beta chains in this list originate from one sample, sequenced in a study of T cell changes during pregnancy in multiple sclerosis. Profiling relied on immunoSEQ multiplex PCR, and the TCRdb table lists in-frame clones only, not all of them. The table includes some 97,000 clones, about 94% detected once. The specimen comprised peripheral blood, sampled before pregnancy. The source is a female donor with multiple sclerosis, enrolled in a pregnancy study.

This clone occurred once. The CDR3 sequence: CASSLGQIGNQPQHF. DNA for the CDR3: TGTGCCAGCAGTTTAGGTCAGATCGGCAATCAGCCCCAGCATTTT. V is TRBV28 and J is TRBJ1-5; D gene unclear. V dropped 2 bases and J dropped 2 bases, with 10 bases sitting between them. The CDR3 loop spans 15 amino acids. Germline V gives CDR1 MDHEN, CDR2 SYDVKM.

This chain connects TRBV2 to TRBJ1-2; TRBD1 is a possible D gene (5 bases). The ends were cut back, 6 bases at V and 2 bases at J, with 7 bases in the middle. The CDR3 totals 12 residues. Germline lookup yields CDR1 SNHLY and CDR2 FYNNEI. The CDR3 loop reads CASRGGNYGYTF. CDR3 coding DNA: TGTGCCAGCAGGGGGGGGAACTATGGCTACACCTTC.

The chain links TRBV30 to TRBJ2-7; 9 nucleotides match TRBD2. This CDR3 has 14 amino acids. With 2 bases clipped from V and 7 bases from J, the junction kept 9 bases outside the gene matches. Germline CDR1 and CDR2: GTSNPN and SVGIG (reference sequence). CDR3 bases: TGTGCCTGGAGTTCGACTAGCGGTAGGATGGAGCAGTACTTC. It is translated as CAWSSTSGRMEQYF.

The chain employs TRBV4-1 and TRBJ1-1, with 9 positions matching TRBD1. J gave up 7 bases and V 3 bases, and 12 bases lay outside the gene matches. The CDR3 loop spans 16 amino acids. Germline CDR1 and CDR2: MGHRA and YSYEKL. For the CDR3, the DNA is TGCGCCAGCAGCCACGCGCGAAACAGGGGGCCGGTTGAAGCTTTCTTT. It specifies CASSHARNRGPVEAFF.

This chain connects TRBV25-1 to TRBJ1-1; 7 nucleotides match TRBD1. From germline, CDR1 is MGHDK and CDR2 SYGVNS. The trim removed 3 bases at V and 3 bases at J, leaving 7 bases unmatched. The CDR3 covers 15 residues. Written as DNA, the CDR3 is TGTGCCAGCAGTGATACAGGGGCACTCGACACTGAAGCTTTCTTT. Its translation: CASSDTGALDTEAFF.